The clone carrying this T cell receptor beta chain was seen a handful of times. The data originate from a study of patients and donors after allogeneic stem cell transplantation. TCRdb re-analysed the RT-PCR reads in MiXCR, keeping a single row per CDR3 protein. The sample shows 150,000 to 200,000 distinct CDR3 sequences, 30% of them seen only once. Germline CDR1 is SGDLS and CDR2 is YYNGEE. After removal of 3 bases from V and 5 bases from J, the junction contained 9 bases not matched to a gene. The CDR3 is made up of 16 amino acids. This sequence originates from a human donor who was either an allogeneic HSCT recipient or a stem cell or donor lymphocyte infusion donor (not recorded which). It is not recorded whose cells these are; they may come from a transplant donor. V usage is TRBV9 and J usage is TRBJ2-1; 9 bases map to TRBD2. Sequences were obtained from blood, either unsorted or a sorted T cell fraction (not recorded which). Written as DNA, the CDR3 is TGTGCCAGCAGCGGAGGCTTGGGACTAGCCAACAATGAGCAGTTCTTC. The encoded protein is CASSGGLGLANNEQFF.